The rows below give T cell receptor beta chains drawn from one sample of a study of shared clonotypes between healthy human individuals. The data were produced by immunoSEQ multiplex PCR, yet TCRdb's version contains in-frame clones alone and is incomplete. The table lists roughly 2.4 million clones, approximately 94% of them singletons. Sequencing was carried out using naive CD4+ T cells sorted from blood. Every receptor here comes from a man aged 18 to 29 in good health. The CDR3 runs from the conserved cysteine through the conserved F or W. D genes are given only for firm matches. Clone size is given for some rows only: seen once, a few or many times, or a class if the clone is expanded.

v_call	d_call	j_call	clone_size	cdr3_aa	cdr3_nt
TRBV7-2	TRBD2	TRBJ2-1	NA	CASRETSGVYNEQFF	TGTGCCAGCAGGGAAACTAGCGGGGTATACAATGAGCAGTTCTTC
TRBV29-1	TRBD1	TRBJ1-2	NA	CSVPGGYGYTF	TGCAGCGTCCCAGGGGGCTATGGCTACACCTTC
TRBV6-6	NA	TRBJ1-1	NA	CASSSSAGIAVAEAFF	TGTGCCAGCAGTTCTAGCGCCGGCATCGCGGTGGCTGAAGCTTTCTTT
TRBV10-1	NA	TRBJ1-1	NA	CASSESGAGNTEAFF	TGCGCCAGCAGTGAGTCGGGCGCGGGGAACACTGAAGCTTTCTTT
TRBV27	TRBD1	TRBJ2-7	few	CASRATGGSSYEQYF	TGTGCCAGCAGAGCCACAGGGGGGAGCTCCTACGAGCAGTACTTC
TRBV7-6	NA	TRBJ2-5	NA	CASSLGPQETQYF	TGTGCCAGCAGCTTAGGGCCACAAGAGACCCAGTACTTC
TRBV25-1	NA	TRBJ2-2	NA	CASSLHGTGNTGELFF	TGTGCCAGCAGTCTCCACGGGACGGGGAACACCGGGGAGCTGTTTTTT
TRBV6-5	TRBD1	TRBJ2-7	NA	CASSLDRGHEQYF	TGTGCCAGCAGTTTGGACAGGGGACACGAGCAGTACTTC
TRBV2	NA	TRBJ2-2	NA	CASTPGHTDTGELFF	TGTGCCAGCACCCCGGGACATACTGACACCGGGGAGCTGTTTTTT
TRBV2	TRBD1	TRBJ2-5	once	CASNPRTGIETQYF	TGTGCCAGTAATCCCCGGACAGGTATAGAGACCCAGTACTTC
TRBV2	NA	TRBJ2-1	NA	CASTPTGDNEQFF	TGTGCCAGCACCCCGACCGGGGACAATGAGCAGTTCTTC
TRBV27	NA	TRBJ1-1	NA	CASSFWGSPEAFF	TGTGCCAGCAGTTTCTGGGGGTCCCCTGAAGCTTTCTTT
TRBV30	NA	TRBJ1-1	NA	CAWSVRTNTEAFF	TGTGCCTGGAGTGTACGGACGAACACTGAAGCTTTCTTT
TRBV7-9	NA	TRBJ2-1	NA	CASSPAGSSYNEQFF	TGTGCCAGCAGCCCTGCAGGGAGCTCCTACAATGAGCAGTTCTTC
TRBV7-2	NA	TRBJ2-7	NA	CASSSPLFHEQYF	TGTGCCAGCAGCTCCCCCCTTTTCCATGAGCAGTACTTC
TRBV6-1	NA	TRBJ2-7	NA	CASSERAGLTEDPYEQYF	TGTGCCAGCAGTGAACGAGCTGGTCTCACGGAGGATCCCTACGAGCAGTACTTC
TRBV7-2	NA	TRBJ2-2	NA	CASSLTRRAGNTGELFF	TGTGCCAGCAGCTTAACACGAAGGGCAGGGAACACCGGGGAGCTGTTTTTT
TRBV5-1	NA	TRBJ2-2	NA	CASSSATTTGELFF	TGCGCCAGCAGCTCGGCGACAACCACCGGGGAGCTGTTTTTT
TRBV7-7	NA	TRBJ2-2	NA	CASSLGTVNTGELFF	TGTGCTAGCAGCCTCGGGACGGTTAACACCGGGGAGCTGTTTTTT
TRBV19	NA	TRBJ1-5	NA	CASSTRLGGPQGQPQHF	TGTGCCAGTAGTACCCGCCTAGGGGGACCCCAGGGTCAGCCCCAGCATTTT